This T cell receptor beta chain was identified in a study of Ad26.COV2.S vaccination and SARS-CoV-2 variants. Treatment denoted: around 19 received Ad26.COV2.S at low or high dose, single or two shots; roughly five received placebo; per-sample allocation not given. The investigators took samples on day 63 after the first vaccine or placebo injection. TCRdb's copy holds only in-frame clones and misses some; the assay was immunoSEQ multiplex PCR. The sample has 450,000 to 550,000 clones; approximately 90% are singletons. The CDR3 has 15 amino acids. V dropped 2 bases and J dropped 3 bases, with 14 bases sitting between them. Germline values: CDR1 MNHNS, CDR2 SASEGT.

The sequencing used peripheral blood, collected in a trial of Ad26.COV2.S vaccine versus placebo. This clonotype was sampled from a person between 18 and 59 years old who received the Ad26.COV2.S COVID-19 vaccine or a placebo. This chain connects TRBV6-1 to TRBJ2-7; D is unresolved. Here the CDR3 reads CASSESLFGNYEQYF. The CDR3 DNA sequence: TGTGCCAGCAGTGAATCATTATTTGGGAACTACGAGCAGTACTTC.